A selection of T cell receptor beta chains follows, all from one sample in a study of identifying expanded T cells in peripheral blood. TCRdb keeps only in-frame clones here, not all; method: immunoSEQ multiplex PCR. This table has approximately 92,000 clones, roughly 84% appearing once. The sample was blood. The source of these receptors is a person aged 18 to 75 in good health. CDR3s include the opening cysteine and the closing phenylalanine or tryptophan. A D gene is named only where the DNA matches it firmly. Expanded clones get a size class; other rows say once, few or many, or leave the size out.

v_gene: TRBV4-3; d_gene: -; abundance: -; j_gene: TRBJ1-2; CDR3nt: TGCGCCAGCAGCCAAGAAGAGGGCTATGGCTACACCTTC; CDR3aa: CASSQEEGYGYTF
v_gene: TRBV5-6; d_gene: -; abundance: -; j_gene: TRBJ1-1; CDR3nt: TGTGCCAGCAGCTCGATTGGGGGGCGGTACACTGAAGCTTTCTTT; CDR3aa: CASSSIGGRYTEAFF
v_gene: TRBV7-2; d_gene: -; abundance: -; j_gene: TRBJ1-5; CDR3nt: TGTGCCAGCAGCTTAGGCGGCTTCGGCTATCAGCCCCAGCATTTT; CDR3aa: CASSLGGFGYQPQHF
v_gene: TRBV6-6; d_gene: -; abundance: -; j_gene: TRBJ2-2; CDR3nt: TGTGCCAGCCGTCTTACGGGGGAGCTGTTTTTT; CDR3aa: CASRLTGELFF
v_gene: TRBV6-5; d_gene: -; abundance: -; j_gene: TRBJ2-3; CDR3nt: TGTGCCAGCAGTTCGGTCCTCCGATTGAGCACAGATACGCAGTATTTT; CDR3aa: CASSSVLRLSTDTQYF
v_gene: TRBV27; d_gene: TRBD1; abundance: -; j_gene: TRBJ1-5; CDR3nt: TGTGCCAGCAGGATCGGGACAGGGGGCCAGCCCCAGCATTTT; CDR3aa: CASRIGTGGQPQHF
v_gene: TRBV7-6; d_gene: -; abundance: -; j_gene: TRBJ2-7; CDR3nt: TGTGCCAGCAGCTTAGCTCCACGACAGGGAGGCGAGCAGTACTTC; CDR3aa: CASSLAPRQGGEQYF
v_gene: TRBV6-6; d_gene: -; abundance: -; j_gene: TRBJ2-3; CDR3nt: TGTGCCAGCAGTCACGGTACTAGCACAGATACGCAGTATTTT; CDR3aa: CASSHGTSTDTQYF
v_gene: TRBV7-2; d_gene: TRBD2; abundance: -; j_gene: TRBJ2-7; CDR3nt: TGTGCCAGCAGCTTATTGCCCCGTTTGCGGGGGGGCAGGAACGAGCAGTACTTC; CDR3aa: CASSLLPRLRGGRNEQYF
v_gene: TRBV29-1; d_gene: -; abundance: -; j_gene: TRBJ1-1; CDR3nt: TGCAGCGTTGAATGGGCCACTGAAGCTTTCTTT; CDR3aa: CSVEWATEAFF
v_gene: TRBV5-1; d_gene: -; abundance: -; j_gene: TRBJ2-7; CDR3nt: TGCGCCAGCAGCAGGACCGGGACGCCCTACGAGCAGTACTTC; CDR3aa: CASSRTGTPYEQYF
v_gene: TRBV4-3; d_gene: TRBD1; abundance: once; j_gene: TRBJ2-2; CDR3nt: TGCGCCAGCAGCCTCGGACAGGACGACACCGGGGAGCTGTTTTTT; CDR3aa: CASSLGQDDTGELFF
v_gene: TRBV25-1; d_gene: -; abundance: -; j_gene: TRBJ2-7; CDR3nt: TGTGCCAGCAGGACTGAAGCCTCCTACGAGCAGTACTTC; CDR3aa: CASRTEASYEQYF
v_gene: TRBV5-1; d_gene: -; abundance: -; j_gene: TRBJ1-2; CDR3nt: TGCGCCAGCAGCTTGGACACAGGCACGTATGGCTACACCTTC; CDR3aa: CASSLDTGTYGYTF
v_gene: TRBV5-6; d_gene: -; abundance: -; j_gene: TRBJ2-5; CDR3nt: TGTGCCAGCAGCTTGCAGACGAGGGGTCCGAAGGAGACCCAGTACTTC; CDR3aa: CASSLQTRGPKETQYF
v_gene: TRBV2; d_gene: -; abundance: once; j_gene: TRBJ2-7; CDR3nt: TGTGCCAGCGGGGACTCCTACGAGCAGTACTTC; CDR3aa: CASGDSYEQYF
v_gene: TRBV6-1; d_gene: -; abundance: -; j_gene: TRBJ1-2; CDR3nt: TGTGCCAGCAGTGAACGACCCTTATCAGGGCTCTATGGCTACACCTTC; CDR3aa: CASSERPLSGLYGYTF
v_gene: TRBV2; d_gene: -; abundance: -; j_gene: TRBJ2-1; CDR3nt: TGTGCCAGCAGTGAAGAGGAAAACAAAGAGGGTAGACTTGACAATGAGCAGTTCTTC; CDR3aa: CASSEEENKEGRLDNEQFF
v_gene: TRBV19; d_gene: -; abundance: -; j_gene: TRBJ1-5; CDR3nt: TGTGCCAGTAGTATAAACCGGGTAGGGTTACAGCCCCAGCATTTT; CDR3aa: CASSINRVGLQPQHF
v_gene: TRBV14; d_gene: -; abundance: -; j_gene: TRBJ2-3; CDR3nt: TGTGCCAGCAGCCAGCGCCGCGAACCGTTCACAGATACGCAGTATTTT; CDR3aa: CASSQRREPFTDTQYF
v_gene: TRBV12-5; d_gene: TRBD1; abundance: -; j_gene: TRBJ1-2; CDR3nt: TGTGCTAGTGGTTCGCCCGGGACAGTCTATGGCTACACCTTC; CDR3aa: CASGSPGTVYGYTF
v_gene: TRBV29-1; d_gene: -; abundance: -; j_gene: TRBJ1-1; CDR3nt: TGCAGCGTTGATGACTCAGGGGACACTGAAGCTTTCTTT; CDR3aa: CSVDDSGDTEAFF
v_gene: TRBV4-3; d_gene: TRBD1; abundance: -; j_gene: TRBJ2-1; CDR3nt: TGCGCCAGCAGCCACGATACACACAGGGGGCGTCGCTACAATGAGCAGTTCTTC; CDR3aa: CASSHDTHRGRRYNEQFF
v_gene: TRBV5-5; d_gene: -; abundance: -; j_gene: TRBJ2-7; CDR3nt: TGTGCCAGCAGCTTCCGGGACACGACCTTCTCCTACGAGCAGTACTTC; CDR3aa: CASSFRDTTFSYEQYF
v_gene: TRBV4-1; d_gene: -; abundance: -; j_gene: TRBJ2-7; CDR3nt: TGCGCCAGCAGCCAAGACCCCCCGCCAGGACCTATAAACGAGCAGTACTTC; CDR3aa: CASSQDPPPGPINEQYF
v_gene: TRBV7-8; d_gene: -; abundance: once; j_gene: TRBJ1-5; CDR3nt: TGTGCCAGCAGCTTACGTAGCAATCAGCCCCAGCATTTT; CDR3aa: CASSLRSNQPQHF
v_gene: TRBV7-9; d_gene: -; abundance: -; j_gene: TRBJ1-2; CDR3nt: TGTGCCAGCAGCTTGTCGGGCGGATCCTATGGCTACACCTTC; CDR3aa: CASSLSGGSYGYTF
v_gene: TRBV15; d_gene: -; abundance: -; j_gene: TRBJ2-7; CDR3nt: TGTGCCACCAGCAGAGACCGACACGTCTACGAGCAGTACTTC; CDR3aa: CATSRDRHVYEQYF
v_gene: TRBV25-1; d_gene: TRBD1; abundance: -; j_gene: TRBJ1-1; CDR3nt: TGTGCCAGCAGTGCGCGACAGGGGGCGGAGGGTGCTGAAGCTTTCTTT; CDR3aa: CASSARQGAEGAEAFF
v_gene: TRBV6-5; d_gene: -; abundance: -; j_gene: TRBJ1-3; CDR3nt: TGTGCCAGCAGTGGGACGTCAGAGGAACTAAACACCATATATTTT; CDR3aa: CASSGTSEELNTIYF
v_gene: TRBV6-1; d_gene: -; abundance: -; j_gene: TRBJ1-4; CDR3nt: TGTGCCAGCAGTGAATACACGGGGGTACTTGAAAAACTGTTTTTT; CDR3aa: CASSEYTGVLEKLFF
v_gene: TRBV7-6; d_gene: -; abundance: once; j_gene: TRBJ1-4; CDR3nt: TGTGCCAGCAGCCACCTGAATCGAAGGGAAAAACTGTTTTTT; CDR3aa: CASSHLNRREKLFF
v_gene: TRBV7-3; d_gene: TRBD2; abundance: -; j_gene: TRBJ2-1; CDR3nt: TGTGCCAGCAGCTTAGGGTCTAGCGGGGGCAATGAGCAGTTCTTC; CDR3aa: CASSLGSSGGNEQFF
v_gene: TRBV4-1; d_gene: -; abundance: -; j_gene: TRBJ1-1; CDR3nt: TGCGCCAGCAGCCAAGACCTAGGGACTTTCGCTTTCTTT; CDR3aa: CASSQDLGTFAFF
v_gene: TRBV5-1; d_gene: -; abundance: -; j_gene: TRBJ2-6; CDR3nt: TGCGCCAGCAGACACAGGGACCTCCGCCCTGGGGCCAACGTCCTGACTTTC; CDR3aa: CASRHRDLRPGANVLTF
v_gene: TRBV9; d_gene: -; abundance: few; j_gene: TRBJ1-1; CDR3nt: TGTGCCAGCAGCGTAGGGGGACAACAAAACACTGAAGCTTTCTTT; CDR3aa: CASSVGGQQNTEAFF
v_gene: TRBV2; d_gene: TRBD2; abundance: -; j_gene: TRBJ2-5; CDR3nt: TGTGCCAGCAGTACGTGGGGGGGCCAAGAGACCCAGTACTTC; CDR3aa: CASSTWGGQETQYF
v_gene: TRBV29-1; d_gene: -; abundance: -; j_gene: TRBJ2-6; CDR3nt: TGCAGCGTGCTTGACTCGCTCTCTGGGGCCAACGTCCTGACTTTC; CDR3aa: CSVLDSLSGANVLTF
v_gene: TRBV4-1; d_gene: TRBD1; abundance: -; j_gene: TRBJ2-5; CDR3nt: TGCGCCAGCAGCCCTCAGGGGACAGGGGCTGAGGATCAACAAGAGACCCAGTACTTC; CDR3aa: CASSPQGTGAEDQQETQYF